One TCR beta chain is described in this entry. Its antigen is unknown. The PCR made use of 60 Vbeta and 13 Jbeta primers. Produced via immunoSEQ multiplex PCR; TCRdb's table is partial and in-frame only. The repertoire consists of 150,000 to 200,000 clones, with approximately 79% occurring once and the leading ten covering over 1.5%. These data originate in a study of cytomegalovirus exposure and HLA in healthy donors. Study-level results: There were some V segments, including TRBV6-2 and TRBV6-3, excluded as indistinguishable. A further, later analysis showed that HLA-associated TCR beta chains (compared with equally common others) were more clonally expanded. Certain sequence variants were highly shared and formed a cluster, and this cluster was likely a sequencing artifact.

Germline CDR1 is LNHDA and CDR2 is SQIVND (reference sequence). The CDR3 is 15 residues long. Trimming at V came to 3 bases and at J to 2 bases, leaving 2 bases not matched to a gene. Specimen: PBMCs. The J gene is TRBJ2-5, the V gene TRBV19, with 11 bases aligning to TRBD2. The clonotype originates from a girl aged 5-17 years in good health and CMV-seropositive. The CDR3 DNA sequence: TGTGCCAGTAGTATGGTAGCGGGGGGGCAAGAGACCCAGTACTTC. This translates into CASSMVAGGQETQYF. The variable domain in full, with the rest retrieved from reference TRBV19 and TRBJ2-5, is DGGITQSPKYLFRKEGQNVTLSCEQNLNHDAMYWYRQDPGQGLRLIYYSQIVNDFQKGDIAEGYSVSREKKESFPLTVTSAQKNPTAFYLCASSMVAGGQETQYFGPGTRLLVL.